This T cell receptor (beta chain) was captured by sequencing in a study of blood T cell repertoires in COVID-19. In the original workflow: Amplification of reference gene primers provided the estimated nucleated cell counts. The repertoire was sequenced with immunoSEQ multiplex PCR; TCRdb's copy has only in-frame clones and lacks some. Clone size and V and J calls were adopted from that table, with D and trimming inferred from the DNA. This sample has over 200,000 clones, with over 80% found just once. CDR1 is KGHSH, CDR2 LQKENI, per germline. The CDR3 length is 13 residues. Between the trimmed V and J ends, which lost 6 bases and 4 bases, there was a span of 10 bases.

This chain joins TRBV18 and TRBJ1-3, with D possibly TRBD1 on 6 matching bases. Sequenced: peripheral blood. The origin of this receptor is a human donor in a cohort sampled during active COVID-19. The CDR3 reads CASSRDMGNTIYF. The CDR3 DNA reads as TGTGCCAGCTCTCGGGACATGGGAAACACCATATATTTT.